This TCR beta chain comes out of a study of shared clonotypes between healthy human individuals. As for the study in general: CD8 memory received one plate per donor, CD8 naive two, CD4 memory three and CD4 naive three.

TCRdb keeps only in-frame clones here, not all; method: immunoSEQ multiplex PCR. The sample lists roughly 2 million clones, almost 96% occurring once. V shed 2 bases and J shed 3 bases, with 17 bases lying between them. The CDR3 consists of 16 residues. The V gene's germline CDR1 is LNHDA and CDR2 SQIVND (reference sequence). The chain uses TRBV19 and TRBJ2-7, with D perhaps matching TRBD2 (5 bases). The clonotype comes from a man aged 18-30 years in good health. Sequencing was carried out using naive CD4+ T cells sorted from blood. The subset is: CD45RA+ positively selected. The CDR3 spells CASSISGRTAFYEQYF. The CDR3 DNA sequence: TGTGCCAGTAGTATAAGCGGAAGGACGGCGTTCTACGAGCAGTACTTC.